The 27 T cell receptor beta chains below were found in one sample sequenced in a study of OX40 agonist ivuxolimab in advanced cancers. Method: immunoSEQ multiplex PCR; TCRdb's copy keeps in-frame clones and lacks some. In the table there are tens of thousands of clones, over 80% of which are singletons. Sequences were derived from CD4+ or CD8+ T cells sorted from blood, sampled in a trial of the OX40 agonist ivuxolimab. The receptor source for this set is an adult with an advanced solid tumor such as melanoma, head and neck, liver or kidney cancer.

This rearrangement joins TRBV28 to TRBJ1-4; TRBD1 matches at 8 bases. Germline V gene data show CDR1 as MDHEN and CDR2 as SYDVKM. The CDR3 spans 15 residues. V shed 9 bases, J shed 8 bases, and the junction held 14 bases outside the gene matches. Here the CDR3 DNA reads TGTGCCAGTAATCAGGGGGCGCGGGGTAGAGAAAAACTGTTTTTT. It specifies CASNQGARGREKLFF.

V gene TRBV6-6 combines with J gene TRBJ1-1; a possible D gene is TRBD1 (5 bases). V gave up 6 bases and J gave up 3 bases, with 17 bases separating them. CDR1 and CDR2 from the germline V gene are MNHNY and SVGAGI (reference sequence). CDR3 size: 15 residues. Here the CDR3 reads CASRVSDSGDTEAFF. CDR3 nucleotide sequence: TGTGCCAGCAGGGTAAGCGACAGTGGTGACACTGAAGCTTTCTTT.

The gene calls are TRBV9 and TRBJ2-5, with 7 bases that match TRBD2. This CDR3 has 13 residues. CDR1 is SGDLS and CDR2 is YYNGEE in the germline V gene. V was pared by 5 bases and J by 1 base, with 2 bases of the junction left unmatched. The CDR3 DNA is TGTGCCAGCAGATCTAGCGGCCAAGAGACCCAGTACTTC. This translates into CASRSSGQETQYF.

The V and J genes are TRBV2 and TRBJ2-1; D gene ambiguous. Trimming cost V 0 bases and J 10 bases, with 7 bases left between them. The V gene's germline CDR1 is SNHLY and CDR2 FYNNEI. The length of the CDR3 is 12 residues. The CDR3 reads CASSEAPQEQFF. The DNA of the CDR3 is TGTGCCAGCAGTGAAGCGCCCCAGGAGCAGTTCTTC.

V and J are TRBV28 and TRBJ2-7; 7 positions match TRBD1. The CDR3 runs 16 residues. V trimming: 6 bases; J trimming: 2 bases; junction bases outside the gene matches: 13. CDR1 is MDHEN and CDR2 is SYDVKM in the germline V gene. The CDR3 DNA reads TGTGCCAGCAGAACTCTCGCCGGGACAGTGACCTACGAGCAGTACTTC. This translates into CASRTLAGTVTYEQYF.

V gene TRBV5-1 combines with J gene TRBJ2-2; tentatively, D is TRBD1 or TRBD2 (5 bases each). The germline V gene has CDR1 SGHRS and CDR2 YFSETQ. Between the trimmed V and J ends, which lost 0 bases and 6 bases, there was a span of 15 bases. CDR3 size: 16 residues. CDR3 residues: CASSLAGGRSSGELFF. In nucleotides, the CDR3 is TGCGCCAGCAGCTTGGCTGGGGGACGGAGTTCCGGGGAGCTGTTTTTT.

V gene TRBV5-4 combines with J gene TRBJ1-2; D is uncertain. This CDR3 has 16 amino acids. CDR1 and CDR2 (germline): SGHNT, YYREEE (reference sequence). The V and J ends lost 0 bases and 0 bases respectively, with 12 bases between them. This CDR3 reads CASSLGPGSSNYGYTF. DNA for the CDR3: TGTGCCAGCAGCTTGGGTCCGGGATCGTCTAACTATGGCTACACCTTC.

This chain links TRBV6-1 with TRBJ1-2, with a weak D call TRBD1 (5 bases). V was trimmed by 7 bases and J by 4 bases, leaving 16 bases between them. Germline lookup yields CDR1 MNHNS and CDR2 SASEGT. The CDR3 runs to 14 residues. The CDR3 DNA follows: TGTGCCAGCACCAACTGGGGGTTGATCTATGGCTACACCTTC. Translated: CASTNWGLIYGYTF.

This clone has a single count. This chain links TRBV9 with TRBJ1-4, with no clear D. CDR3 length: 13 amino acids. Germline V gives CDR1 SGDLS, CDR2 YYNGEE. The V end was cut by 0 bases, the J end by 7 bases, with 7 bases between. CDR3 in DNA: TGTGCCAGCAGCGTAGCTGGAGCTGAAAAACTGTTTTTT. Protein product: CASSVAGAEKLFF.

CDR3 in DNA: TGTGCCAGCAGTGTTGGGACGGTCTCTGGAAACACCATATATTTT. Encoded protein: CASSVGTVSGNTIYF. The chain carries TRBV6-1 and TRBJ1-3, with D possibly matching TRBD1 (5 bases). There are 15 residues in the CDR3. V was cut by 4 bases and J by 0 bases, with 10 bases left in between. Germline CDR1 is MNHNS and CDR2 is SASEGT.

The CDR3 here is CALGTLSTDTQYF. The CDR3 DNA follows: TGTGCCTTAGGGACACTGAGCACAGATACGCAGTATTTT. This chain joins TRBV30 and TRBJ2-3; perhaps TRBD1 as D (6 bases). This CDR3 contains 13 residues. V lost 7 bases and J lost 0, with 11 bases in between. Germline CDR1 GTSNPN, CDR2 SVGIG (reference sequence).

The chain couples TRBV6-5 to TRBJ1-2, with D unresolved. The CDR3 contains 12 residues. The germline V gene has CDR1 MNHEY and CDR2 SVGAGI. The V and J ends lost 5 bases and 4 bases respectively, with 8 bases between them. For the CDR3, the DNA is TGTGCCAGCAGTCGGATCGGCTATGGCTACACCTTC. It translates to CASSRIGYGYTF.

This rearrangement joins TRBV6-1 to TRBJ1-4; D not certain. This CDR3 has 17 residues. Trimming took 2 bases from V and 0 from J, leaving 13 bases between them. Germline V lookup: CDR1 MNHNS, CDR2 SASEGT. In DNA form, the CDR3 reads TGTGCCAGCAGTGAAACCGGCATCGGGTCAACTAATGAAAAACTGTTTTTT. Amino acids: CASSETGIGSTNEKLFF.

The V and J genes are TRBV28 and TRBJ1-2, with D uncertain. Trimming left V 6 bases short and J 5 bases short, with 13 bases between. Germline loops: CDR1 MDHEN, CDR2 SYDVKM. The CDR3 is 13 residues long. CDR3 nucleotides: TGTGCCAGCAGACTGGGAGAAATTTATGGCTACACCTTC. Its translation is CASRLGEIYGYTF.

This chain links TRBV6-6 with TRBJ2-7, with no clear D. The V gene's germline CDR1 is MNHNY and CDR2 SVGAGI (reference sequence). The germline V and J ends were trimmed by 6 bases and 2 bases, with 14 bases remaining between them. The length of the CDR3 is 14 residues. The DNA for the CDR3 is TGTGCCAGCAGCCAAACTTCGGAGACCTACGAGCAGTACTTC. Protein sequence: CASSQTSETYEQYF.

The V gene is TRBV27, the J gene TRBJ2-2; D may be TRBD1 (6 bases). Germline-derived CDR1 and CDR2 are MNHEY and SMNVEV (reference sequence). The CDR3 covers 13 residues. Trimming stripped 8 bases from V and 6 bases from J, with 13 bases between. The chain's CDR3 is CASGSQGPGELFF. DNA of the CDR3: TGTGCCAGCGGATCGCAGGGGCCCGGGGAGCTGTTTTTT.

The CDR3 loop reads CAISDRGGNQPQHF. In nucleotides, the CDR3 is TGTGCCATCAGTGACAGGGGCGGCAATCAGCCCCAGCATTTT. The chain has TRBV10-3 and TRBJ1-5, with a weak D call TRBD1 (6 bases). Trimming removed 3 bases from V and 2 bases from J, with 8 bases in between. The CDR3 has 14 residues. Germline CDR1 is ENHRY and CDR2 is SYGVKD.

This clone turned up a few times. This chain connects TRBV6-6 to TRBJ2-7, with 7 bases that match TRBD1. From germline, CDR1 is MNHNY and CDR2 SVGAGI (reference sequence). With V trimmed by 7 bases and J by 6 bases, 15 bases remained unmatched. This CDR3 comprises 15 residues. The DNA of the CDR3 is TGTGCCAGCACCAACTCGAGGGGGCTGCTCGGCGAGCAGTACTTC. As protein: CASTNSRGLLGEQYF.

J is TRBJ1-3 and V is TRBV2, with D perhaps matching TRBD1 (6 bases). Trimming took off 5 bases at V and 0 bases at J, with 11 bases between the two ends. Germline V lookup: CDR1 SNHLY, CDR2 FYNNEI. This CDR3 comprises 15 residues. The CDR3 nucleotides are TGTGCCAGCAGTCCGGACAGTTACTCTGGAAACACCATATATTTT. This codes for CASSPDSYSGNTIYF.

The chain recombines TRBV2 with TRBJ1-3; D not certain. The CDR3 has 16 residues. V lost 6 bases and J 0 bases, leaving 15 bases between the germline ends. Germline V gene sequence: CDR1 SNHLY, CDR2 FYNNEI. CDR3 amino acids: CASSSRTFNSGNTIYF. The CDR3, as DNA: TGTGCCAGCAGCTCACGGACTTTCAACTCTGGAAACACCATATATTTT.

This rearrangement joins TRBV6-1 to TRBJ2-1; D is possibly TRBD2 (6 bases). CDR1 and CDR2 from the germline V gene are MNHNS and SASEGT. Trimming stripped 6 bases from V and 6 bases from J, with 15 bases between. The CDR3 has 14 amino acids. The CDR3, as DNA: TGTGCCAGCAGACCCTCGGGAGACCTCAATGAGCAGTTCTTC. Its protein is CASRPSGDLNEQFF.

The V gene is TRBV28, the J gene TRBJ2-7; 13 bases fit TRBD2. The germline gives CDR1 MDHEN, CDR2 SYDVKM. There are 18 residues in the CDR3. Germline trimming cut 7 bases from V and 0 bases from J; bases unmatched to any gene: 12. The CDR3 loop is CASTFGLAGAFSSYEQYF. The CDR3 DNA sequence: TGTGCCAGCACCTTTGGACTAGCGGGAGCGTTTAGCTCCTACGAGCAGTACTTC.

The chain is built from TRBV11-2 and TRBJ2-7, with 10 bases aligning to TRBD2. Germline V gives CDR1 SGHAT, CDR2 FQNNGV. V shed 1 base and J 3 bases; nucleotides not matched to a gene: 6. There are 16 residues in the CDR3. CDR3 sequence (DNA): TGTGCCAGCAGCTTAGCGCTGGCTAGCGGGGGCTACGAGCAGTACTTC. Amino acids: CASSLALASGGYEQYF. The whole variable domain, filled in from reference TRBV11-2 and TRBJ2-7, reads EAGVAQSPRYKIIEKRQSVAFWCNPISGHATLYWYQQILGQGPKLLIQFQNNGVVDDSQLPKDRFSAERLKGVDSTLKIQPAKLEDSAVYLCASSLALASGGYEQYFGPGTRLTVT.

The chain is built from TRBV7-9 and TRBJ1-2; the match to TRBD1 covers 8 bases. This CDR3 has 13 residues. V lost 4 bases and J lost 8; bases outside the gene matches: 6. The germline CDR1 and CDR2 sequences are SEHNR and FQNEAQ (reference sequence). The CDR3: CASSSGQGNGYTF. The CDR3 region has the DNA TGTGCCAGCAGCTCCGGACAGGGTAACGGCTACACCTTC.

The chain couples TRBV2 to TRBJ2-5, with D possibly being TRBD1 or TRBD2 (5 bases each). Germline V CDR1 and CDR2: SNHLY, FYNNEI. Trimming stripped 6 bases from V and 0 bases from J, with 14 bases between. The CDR3 has 15 amino acids. The CDR3 reads CASRRDAVNQETQYF. Written as DNA, the CDR3 is TGTGCCAGCAGGAGGGACGCGGTTAACCAAGAGACCCAGTACTTC.

The genes are TRBV6-5 and TRBJ2-7; D gene ambiguous. Germline CDR1 is MNHEY and CDR2 is SVGAGI. The length of the CDR3 is 14 residues. The V gene lost 0 bases and the J gene lost 0 bases, with 6 bases spanning the gap. The CDR3 reads CASSYSRVSYEQYF. CDR3 coding DNA: TGTGCCAGCAGTTACTCTCGGGTCTCCTACGAGCAGTACTTC.

There are a few counts of this clone. The chain has TRBV23-1 and TRBJ2-7; D is uncertain. TRBV23-1 belongs to the ORF category, with a function that is uncertain. CDR3 size: 16 residues. Trimming removed 0 bases at V and 6 bases at J, with 18 bases between. The CDR3 region is CASSQSRHSVNAEQYF. The CDR3 DNA sequence: TGCGCCAGCAGTCAATCGAGGCACTCAGTTAATGCCGAGCAGTACTTC.